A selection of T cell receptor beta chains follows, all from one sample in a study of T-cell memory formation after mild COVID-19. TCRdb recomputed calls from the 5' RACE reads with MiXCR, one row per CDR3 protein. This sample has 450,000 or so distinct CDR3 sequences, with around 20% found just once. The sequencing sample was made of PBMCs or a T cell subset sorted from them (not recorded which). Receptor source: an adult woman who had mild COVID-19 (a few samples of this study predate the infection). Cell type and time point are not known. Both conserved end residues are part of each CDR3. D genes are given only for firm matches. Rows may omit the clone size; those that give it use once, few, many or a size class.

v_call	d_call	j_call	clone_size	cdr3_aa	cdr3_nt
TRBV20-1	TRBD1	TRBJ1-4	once	CSVPGGTNEKLFF	TGCAGTGTCCCAGGGGGAACTAATGAAAAACTGTTTTTT
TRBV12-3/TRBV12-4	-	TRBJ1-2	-	CASSPDPGYGYTF	TGTGCCAGCAGTCCTGATCCGGGCTATGGCTACACCTTC
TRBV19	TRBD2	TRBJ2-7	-	CASSISGAKYEQYF	TGTGCCAGTAGTATCAGCGGGGCCAAGTACGAGCAGTACTTC
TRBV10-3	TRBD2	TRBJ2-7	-	CAIRGTGTSGRNNYEQYF	TGTGCCATACGGGGAACCGGGACTAGCGGGAGGAACAACTACGAGCAGTACTTC
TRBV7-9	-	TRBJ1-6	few	CASSLEANNSPLHF	TGTGCCAGCAGCTTAGAGGCCAATAATTCACCCCTCCACTTT
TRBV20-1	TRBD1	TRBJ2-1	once	CSARGYSLGQDGNEQFF	TGCAGTGCTAGGGGGTATAGTCTGGGACAGGATGGCAATGAGCAGTTCTTC
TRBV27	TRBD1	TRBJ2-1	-	CASSLPGTGGNNEQFF	TGTGCCAGCAGTTTACCCGGGACAGGGGGCAACAATGAGCAGTTCTTC
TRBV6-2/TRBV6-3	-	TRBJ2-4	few	CASSYSEGPRDIQYF	TGTGCCAGCAGTTACTCAGAGGGACCTCGGGACATTCAGTACTTC
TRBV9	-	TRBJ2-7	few	CASSVGGVSYEQYF	TGTGCCAGCAGCGTAGGTGGGGTGTCCTACGAGCAGTACTTC
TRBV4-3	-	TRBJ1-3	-	CASSQEGRSSGNTIYF	TGCGCCAGCAGCCAAGAGGGACGGAGCTCTGGAAACACCATATATTTT
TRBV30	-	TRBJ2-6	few	CAWSVDGSGANVLTF	TGTGCCTGGAGTGTAGATGGAAGTGGGGCCAACGTCCTGACTTTC
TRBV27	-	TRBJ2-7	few	CASSQDSTSYEQYF	TGTGCCAGCAGTCAGGACAGCACGTCCTACGAGCAGTACTTC
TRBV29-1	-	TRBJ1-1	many	CSVLYNSAKSDTEAFF	TGCAGCGTCCTCTACAATTCGGCCAAAAGCGACACTGAAGCTTTCTTT
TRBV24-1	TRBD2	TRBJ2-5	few	CATSDPGLAATNSQETQYF	TGTGCCACCAGTGATCCAGGACTAGCAGCCACAAACTCGCAAGAGACCCAGTACTTC
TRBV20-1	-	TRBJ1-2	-	CSDKTGYTF	TGCAGTGACAAAACTGGCTACACCTTC
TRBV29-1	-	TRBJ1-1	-	CSVRALATEAFF	TGCAGCGTTCGAGCACTGGCTACTGAAGCTTTCTTT
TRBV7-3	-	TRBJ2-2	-	CASRPTMAGELFF	TGTGCCAGCAGGCCAACAATGGCCGGGGAGCTGTTTTTT
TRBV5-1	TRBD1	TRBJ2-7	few	CASSLTGVDEQYF	TGCGCCAGCAGCCTGACAGGGGTCGACGAGCAGTACTTC
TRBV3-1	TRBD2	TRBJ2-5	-	CASSQARGGQETQYF	TGTGCCAGCAGCCAAGCCCGGGGAGGGCAAGAGACCCAGTACTTC
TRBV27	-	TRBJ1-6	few	CASSADPISPLHF	TGTGCCAGCAGTGCGGACCCTATATCACCCCTCCACTTT
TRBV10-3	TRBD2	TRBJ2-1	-	CAISERGGSRNEQFF	TGTGCCATCAGTGAGCGGGGGGGCTCAAGGAATGAGCAGTTCTTC
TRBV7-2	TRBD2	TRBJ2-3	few	CASSRHRGLVRAGVTDTQYF	TGTGCCAGCAGCCGCCACCGGGGACTGGTACGAGCGGGAGTTACAGATACGCAGTATTTT
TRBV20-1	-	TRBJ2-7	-	CSARRRGWYEQYF	TGCAGTGCTAGACGCCGTGGATGGTACGAGCAGTACTTC
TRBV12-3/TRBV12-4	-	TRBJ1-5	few	CASRLAQGSNQPQHF	TGTGCCAGCAGATTGGCACAGGGTAGCAATCAGCCCCAGCATTTT
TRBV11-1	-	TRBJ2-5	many	CASSLTEGARETQYF	TGTGCCAGCAGCTTAACGGAGGGGGCAAGAGAGACCCAGTACTTC
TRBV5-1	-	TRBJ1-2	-	CASSLEARYGYTF	TGCGCCAGCAGCTTGGAGGCCCGATATGGCTACACCTTC
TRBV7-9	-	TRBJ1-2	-	CASSLPLLRGASTF	TGTGCCAGCAGCCTCCCCCTTCTTCGCGGGGCGAGCACCTTC
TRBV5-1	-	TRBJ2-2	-	CASGLGFADTGELFF	TGCGCCAGCGGACTGGGGTTTGCGGACACCGGGGAGCTGTTTTTT
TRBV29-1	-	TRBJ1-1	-	CRVEDRGGQTEAFF	TGCAGAGTTGAAGATCGGGGAGGGCAAACTGAAGCTTTCTTT
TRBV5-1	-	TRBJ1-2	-	CASSLYEGGYGYTF	TGCGCCAGCAGCTTGTACGAGGGTGGCTATGGCTACACCTTC
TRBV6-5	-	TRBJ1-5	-	CASSPRQTRNQPQHF	TGTGCCAGCAGTCCCCGACAGACACGCAATCAGCCCCAGCATTTT
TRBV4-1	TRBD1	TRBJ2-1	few	CASSQEGRGYEQFF	TGCGCCAGCAGCCAAGAGGGCAGGGGGTATGAGCAGTTCTTC
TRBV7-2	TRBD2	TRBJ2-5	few	CASSLAVAGRQETQYF	TGTGCCAGCAGCTTAGCAGTAGCGGGAAGGCAAGAGACCCAGTACTTC
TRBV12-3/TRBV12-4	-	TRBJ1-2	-	CASTPRGWGYGYTF	TGTGCCAGCACCCCCCGGGGTTGGGGCTATGGCTACACCTTC
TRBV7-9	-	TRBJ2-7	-	CASSSRGDYEQYF	TGTGCCAGCAGCTCACGGGGCGACTACGAGCAGTACTTC
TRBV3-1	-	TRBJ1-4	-	CASSQDTQGFEKLFF	TGTGCCAGCAGCCAAGATACACAGGGTTTCGAAAAACTGTTTTTT
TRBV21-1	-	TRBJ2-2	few	CASSKGNPFRDTGELFF	TGTGCCAGCAGCAAAGGAAACCCCTTCAGGGACACCGGGGAGCTGTTTTTT
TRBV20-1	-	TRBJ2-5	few	CSARTDSPQETQYF	TGCAGTGCGAGGACAGATAGTCCCCAAGAGACCCAGTACTTC
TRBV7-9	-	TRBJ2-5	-	CASSFGGPGWTQYF	TGTGCCAGCAGCTTTGGAGGGCCCGGCTGGACCCAGTACTTC
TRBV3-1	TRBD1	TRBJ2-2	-	CASSQTGGFGELFF	TGTGCCAGCAGCCAAACAGGGGGCTTCGGGGAGCTGTTTTTT